This T cell receptor beta chain was recovered during a study of blood T cell repertoires in COVID-19. Study in general: T cells, B-cell-depleted T cells, or PBMCs provided the cDNA or gDNA that served as material.

The assay was immunoSEQ multiplex PCR, and TCRdb's table has in-frame clones only and misses some. The table has roughly 200,000 clones, around 79% seen once. The CDR3 extends over 15 amino acids. V lost 3 bases, J lost 5 bases, and 10 bases stayed unmatched. Germline values: CDR1 LGHNT, CDR2 FRNRAP. This clone was observed a handful of times. The sample comprised peripheral blood. This clonotype originated in a man aged 45-60 years who had recovered from COVID-19. The rearrangement uses TRBV12-5 and TRBJ2-7, with 7 bases lining up with TRBD2. CDR3 coding DNA: TGTGCTAGTGGTTTTGAGGGAGGGCCCAGGGACGAGCAGTACTTC. This sequence encodes CASGFEGGPRDEQYF. Variable domain in full (rest from reference TRBV12-5 and TRBJ2-7): DARVTQTPRHKVTEMGQEVTMRCQPILGHNTVFWYRQTMMQGLELLAYFRNRAPLDDSGMPKDRFSAEMPDATLATLKIQPSEPRDSAVYFCASGFEGGPRDEQYFGPGTRLTVT.